The present entry profiles one T cell receptor (beta chain) with its context. This sample stems from a study of blood T cell repertoires in COVID-19. Background on the study: Samples of COVID-19 (acute and convalescent) were obtained from the United States, Italy and Spain.

Original analysis: Cell counts per sample came from amplifying reference gene primers. Profiling relied on immunoSEQ multiplex PCR, and the TCRdb table lists in-frame clones only, not all of them. The DNA gave D and trimming, while V, J and clone size come from that table. Among tens of thousands of clones listed, 80% to 90% were seen once. The specimen was peripheral blood. This TCR was recovered from a man between 45 and 60 years old with active COVID-19.

The CDR3 DNA reads as TGTGCCAGCAGCGAAAAAGAGGCGGCGGGTGCGTTCTTC. It codes for CASSEKEAAGAFF. The chain has TRBV21-1 and TRBJ2-1; the DNA was not compared with TRBD2, the D call given in the table. TRBV21-1 is shown as a pseudogene. The CDR3 has 13 amino acids.